What follows are 5 T cell receptor beta chains derived from one specimen sequenced in a study of CD4+ T cells in melanoma. Libraries were prepared by immunoSEQ multiplex PCR; TCRdb keeps only in-frame clonotypes and omits some of them. The sample lists 13,000 or so clones, around 68% occurring once. The sequencing input was cells from a culture (not recorded whether cultured in vitro). The receptors come from a human donor with melanoma.

This clone came up a few times. The chain uses TRBV6-6 and TRBJ1-5; D may be TRBD1 (6 bases). Germline V CDR1 and CDR2: MNHNY, SVGAGI (reference sequence). The ends were cut back, 7 bases at V and 3 bases at J, with 16 bases in the middle. There are 15 residues in the CDR3. The CDR3 nucleotides are TGTGCCAGCAACCTACAGGGAGCGGCCAATCAGCCCCAGCATTTT. Translated, it gives CASNLQGAANQPQHF.

Notes on this clone: One end of the junction is discordant with germline, which a read error may explain. V is TRBV7-2 and J is TRBJ1-1; D perhaps matches TRBD1 (6 bases). The CDR3 consists of 15 residues. CDR1 and CDR2 (germline): SGHTA, FQGNSA. The CDR3 nucleotides read TGTGCCAGCAGCTTTGGTCCCTACGGGGACACTGAAACTTTCTTT. Protein sequence: CASSFGPYGDTETFF.

This clone was seen a handful of times. The V and J genes are TRBV15 and TRBJ1-5; perhaps TRBD1 as D (5 bases). The V gene's germline CDR1 is LNHNV and CDR2 YYDKDF (reference sequence). Trimming shortened V by 1 base and J by 5 bases, and 15 bases separated the two germline ends. The CDR3 runs 16 residues. The CDR3 coding sequence is TGTGCCACCAGCAGAGCGGAGGGGTACGGGGATCAGCCCCAGCATTTT. Translating gives CATSRAEGYGDQPQHF. Variable domain in full (rest from reference TRBV15 and TRBJ1-5): DAMVIQNPRYQVTQFGKPVTLSCSQTLNHNVMYWYQQKSSQAPKLLFHYYDKDFNNEADTPDNFQSRRPNTSFCFLDIRSPGLGDTAMYLCATSRAEGYGDQPQHFGDGTRLSIL.

The genes are TRBV5-1 and TRBJ2-1, with TRBD2 matching over 7 bases. V lost 0 bases to trimming and J lost 4 bases; unmatched junction nucleotides: 10. Germline CDR1 SGHRS, CDR2 YFSETQ. This CDR3 spans 17 amino acids. CDR3 nucleotide sequence: TGCGCCAGCAGCTTGGTTGTTGTCGGGGGGACTTACAATGAGCAGTTCTTC. Protein: CASSLVVVGGTYNEQFF.

The chain uses TRBV6-5 and TRBJ2-2; D possibly corresponds to TRBD2 (5 bases). Trimming stripped 8 bases from V and 4 bases from J, with 14 bases between. The CDR3 runs 14 residues. Germline V lookup: CDR1 MNHEY, CDR2 SVGAGI. The CDR3 DNA reads as TGTGCCAGCGTTGAAATAGGAGGCACCGGGGAGCTGTTTTTT. Its protein is CASVEIGGTGELFF.